Presented here are 14 T cell receptor beta chains from one specimen sequenced in a study of blood T cell repertoires in COVID-19. Sequenced by immunoSEQ multiplex PCR; TCRdb stores in-frame clones only, minus some. The table lists around 280,000 clones, more than 70% of them singletons, with over 9% in the top ten. Source material: peripheral blood. The receptors were gathered from a woman in her twenties or thirties with COVID-19, enrolled during active disease.

CDR3 sequence: CASSLLAGGASTDTQYF. The CDR3 region has the DNA TGTGCCAGCAGCTTACTAGCGGGAGGCGCTAGCACAGATACGCAGTATTTT. The V call is TRBV11-2, the J call TRBJ2-3; TRBD2 matches 11 bases. Germline V CDR1 and CDR2: SGHAT, FQNNGV. The CDR3 is 17 residues long. The V gene end was trimmed by 2 bases and the J gene end by 0 bases; junction bases not matched to a gene: 4.

The rearrangement uses TRBV29-1 and TRBJ2-1, with D perhaps matching TRBD1 (6 bases). The CDR3 sequence is 13 residues long. The V and J ends lost 3 bases and 4 bases respectively, with 10 bases between them. Germline assignment: CDR1 SQVTM and CDR2 ANQGSEA. CDR3 nucleotides: TGCAGCGTTGATAAGGGGACATACAATGAGCAGTTCTTC. Its translation: CSVDKGTYNEQFF.

The chain uses TRBV6-6 and TRBJ2-2, with D hard to call. The CDR3 loop spans 14 amino acids. With 6 bases removed from V and 4 bases from J, the gap between germline ends came to 12 bases. CDR1 and CDR2 from the germline V gene are MNHNY and SVGAGI (reference sequence). The CDR3 sequence is CASRGGQLTGELFF. CDR3 nucleotide sequence: TGTGCCAGCAGAGGTGGGCAGCTCACCGGGGAGCTGTTTTTT.

This chain links TRBV19 with TRBJ2-3, with TRBD2 matching over 10 bases. The V segment lost 3 bases and the J segment 3 bases; nucleotides outside the gene matches: 9. Germline V gene sequence: CDR1 LNHDA, CDR2 SQIVND (reference sequence). The CDR3 contains 17 residues. CDR3 in DNA: TGTGCCAGTAGTATCGTCAGCGGGAGGGTGTTTACAGATACGCAGTATTTT. Translated, it gives CASSIVSGRVFTDTQYF.

V and J are TRBV19 and TRBJ1-4, with D possibly being TRBD1 (6 bases). The germline CDR1 and CDR2 sequences are LNHDA and SQIVND (reference sequence). V lost 2 bases to trimming and J lost 14 bases, with 12 bases between them. There are 12 residues in the CDR3. The CDR3 protein is CASSIRGAGLFF. Written as DNA, the CDR3 is TGTGCCAGTAGTATACGGGGGGCAGGCCTGTTTTTT.

The count of this clone is one. The chain couples TRBV10-3 to TRBJ2-3; 15 bases agree with TRBD2. V lost 10 bases, J lost 4 bases, and 6 bases stayed unmatched. CDR3 length: 15 residues. The germline CDR1 and CDR2 sequences are ENHRY and SYGVKD. CDR3 amino acids: CATGLAGGNADTQYF. CDR3 nucleotides: TGTGCCACCGGACTAGCGGGAGGGAACGCAGATACGCAGTATTTT.

The chain combines TRBV7-9 with TRBJ1-4, with 10 bases identical to TRBD1. The V gene's germline CDR1 is SEHNR and CDR2 FQNEAQ (reference sequence). The CDR3 consists of 17 residues. V lost 1 base, J lost 4 bases, and 6 bases stayed unmatched. CDR3 protein: CASSLGGQGGFNEKLFF. The CDR3, as DNA: TGTGCCAGCAGCTTAGGAGGACAGGGGGGTTTTAATGAAAAACTGTTTTTT.

This chain joins TRBV7-9 and TRBJ2-7, with 10 bases lining up with TRBD2. Germline CDR1 is SEHNR and CDR2 is FQNEAQ (reference sequence). The CDR3 spans 16 residues. V lost 5 bases, J lost 0 bases, and 7 bases stayed unmatched. This chain's CDR3 is CASSNPGLAASYEQYF. The CDR3 coding sequence is TGTGCCAGCAGCAACCCCGGACTAGCGGCCTCCTACGAGCAGTACTTC.

The chain links TRBV29-1 to TRBJ2-2; 7 nucleotides line up with TRBD1. V lost 3 bases to trimming and J lost 9 bases; unmatched junction nucleotides: 7. Germline CDR1 and CDR2: SQVTM and ANQGSEA. CDR3 length: 13 amino acids. In DNA form, the CDR3 reads TGCAGCGTTGAGACAGGGAATAGTAGGGAGCTGTTTTTT. Translation: CSVETGNSRELFF.

This clone appeared a single time. This chain joins TRBV29-1 and TRBJ2-3; TRBD1 matches at 9 bases. Germline assignment: CDR1 SQVTM and CDR2 ANQGSEA. The length of the CDR3 is 16 residues. Trimming at V came to 2 bases and at J to 2 bases, leaving 8 bases not matched to a gene. The CDR3 DNA follows: TGCAGCGTTGAATCCCCCGGACAGGGGAACACAGATACGCAGTATTTT. Translating gives CSVESPGQGNTDTQYF.

This sequence joins TRBV21-1 and TRBJ2-1; the D call of TRBD2 is as the table states it, not checked on the DNA. TRBV21-1 is noted as a pseudogene. The CDR3 consists of 15 residues. CDR3 sequence (DNA): TGTGCCAGCAGCCGCCTAGCCCCGAAGGTACATGAGCAGTTCTTC. Its translation: CASSRLAPKVHEQFF.

The chain has TRBV27 and TRBJ2-7; no firm D call. Germline CDR1 is MNHEY and CDR2 is SMNVEV (reference sequence). CDR3 length equals 14 residues. V was cut by 3 bases and J by 0 bases, with 9 bases left in between. The CDR3: CASSFARVSYEQYF. In DNA form, the CDR3 reads TGTGCCAGCAGTTTCGCTCGGGTCTCCTACGAGCAGTACTTC.

This clone was observed a single time. V is TRBV7-2 and J is TRBJ2-5, with 10 bases fitting TRBD2. This CDR3 has 15 amino acids. Germline V lookup: CDR1 SGHTA, CDR2 FQGNSA. V shed 5 bases and J 4 bases; nucleotides not matched to a gene: 7. The CDR3 is CASSLPLAGVETQYF. For the CDR3, the DNA is TGTGCCAGCAGCCTCCCGCTAGCGGGAGTAGAGACCCAGTACTTC.

This chain links TRBV5-1 with TRBJ2-3, with TRBD2 as a possible D gene (5 bases). The CDR3 has 17 residues. CDR1 SGHRS and CDR2 YFSETQ come from the germline V gene. V lost 0 bases to trimming and J lost 6 bases, with 20 bases between them. The CDR3 bases are TGCGCCAGCAGCTTGGCTATGGGCGGGCTCGGACCGGATACGCAGTATTTT. It encodes CASSLAMGGLGPDTQYF.